A single sample is the source of the 5 T cell receptor beta chains below, sequenced in a study of blood T cell repertoires in COVID-19. Produced via immunoSEQ multiplex PCR; TCRdb's table is partial and in-frame only. The data show about 140,000 clones, around nine tenths seen once. Sequenced input: peripheral blood. Receptors originate from a human donor in a cohort sampled during active COVID-19.

The rearrangement uses TRBV5-5 and TRBJ1-5; perhaps TRBD1 as D (5 bases). CDR1 is SGHKS and CDR2 is YYEKEE in the germline V gene (reference sequence). This CDR3 contains 15 residues. The V and J ends lost 0 bases and 5 bases respectively, with 12 bases between them. CDR3 DNA: TGTGCCAGCAGCTTGGTGGGCAGGGTCGATCAGCCCCAGCATTTT. Protein: CASSLVGRVDQPQHF.

The chain is built from TRBV29-1 and TRBJ1-2; TRBD1 aligns across 8 bases. This CDR3 contains 12 residues. The junction had 2 bases not matched to a gene; V was cut back by 2 bases and J by 6 bases. The germline gives CDR1 SQVTM, CDR2 ANQGSEA. CDR3 DNA sequence: TGCAGCGTTGAACAGGGGGCGAATGGCTACACCTTC. The encoded protein is CSVEQGANGYTF.

This chain connects TRBV27 to TRBJ2-7, with TRBD1 matching 10 bases. Losses at the gene ends were 6 bases for V and 3 bases for J; bases not matched to a gene: 11. The length of the CDR3 is 16 residues. CDR1 is MNHEY, CDR2 SMNVEV, per germline (reference sequence). The CDR3 sequence is CASSPMPGQGNYEQYF. The CDR3 DNA reads TGTGCCAGCAGCCCCATGCCGGGACAGGGGAACTACGAGCAGTACTTC.

The genes are TRBV19 and TRBJ1-1; no firm D call. V was trimmed by 2 bases and J by 4 bases, leaving 8 bases between them. This CDR3 is built from 13 residues. Germline V gene data show CDR1 as LNHDA and CDR2 as SQIVND (reference sequence). The CDR3 sequence: CASSIRAGTEAFF. Written as DNA, the CDR3 is TGTGCCAGTAGTATACGGGCGGGCACTGAAGCTTTCTTT.

The chain is built from TRBV24-1 and TRBJ1-1; 8 nucleotides agree with TRBD1. The CDR3 consists of 13 residues. The V and J ends lost 4 bases and 8 bases, in that order; junction bases with no gene match: 5. CDR1 is KGHDR, CDR2 SFDVKD, per germline. DNA of the CDR3: TGTGCCACCAGTGACGCGGACAGGGAGGAAGCTTTCTTT. Protein: CATSDADREEAFF.